Here is one T cell receptor (beta chain) with its context. What it binds is not known. CDR1 and CDR2 from the germline V gene are PRHDT and FYEKMQ (reference sequence). There are 13 residues in the CDR3. V was cut by 3 bases and J by 3 bases, with 5 bases left in between. This record belongs to a study of OX40 agonist ivuxolimab in advanced cancers. Study information: While on treatment, patients had intravenous ivuxolimab at 0.01 to 10 mg/kg every 2 weeks.

Assay: immunoSEQ multiplex PCR; the TCRdb copy retains only in-frame clones and omits some. The data show 55,000 to 70,000 clones, approximately 81% seen once. Study-level findings and limits: With doses of 0.1 to 3.0 mg/kg, CD4+ and CD8+ blood T cells had undergone clonal expansion by week 6. Average numbers of expanded clones were greater in CD8+ T cells than in CD4+.

Autoimmune disease history or systemic immunosuppression led to patient exclusion. This sequence was found in an adult with an advanced solid tumor such as melanoma, head and neck, liver or kidney cancer. J is TRBJ2-2 and V is TRBV13; unclear D gene. The starting material was CD4+ or CD8+ T cells sorted from blood, obtained in a trial of the OX40 agonist ivuxolimab. The CDR3 DNA reads TGTGCCAGCAGCTTCGCAGACACCGGGGAGCTGTTTTTT. This encodes CASSFADTGELFF.